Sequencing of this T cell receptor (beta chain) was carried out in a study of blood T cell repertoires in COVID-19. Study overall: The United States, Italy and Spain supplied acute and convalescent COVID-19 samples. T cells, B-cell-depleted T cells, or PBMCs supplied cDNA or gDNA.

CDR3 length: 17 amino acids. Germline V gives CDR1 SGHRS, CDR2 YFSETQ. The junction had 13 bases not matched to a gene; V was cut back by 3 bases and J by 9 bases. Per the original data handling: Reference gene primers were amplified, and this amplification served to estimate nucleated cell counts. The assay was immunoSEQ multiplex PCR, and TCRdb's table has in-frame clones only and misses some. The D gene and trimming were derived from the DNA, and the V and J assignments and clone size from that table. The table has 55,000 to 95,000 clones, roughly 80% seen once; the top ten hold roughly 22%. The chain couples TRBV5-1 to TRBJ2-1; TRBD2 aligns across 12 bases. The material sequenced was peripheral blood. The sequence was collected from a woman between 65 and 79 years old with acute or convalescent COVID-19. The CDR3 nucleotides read TGCGCCAGCAGCTGGGGGCGACTAGCGGGAGCGTACGGTGAGCAGTTCTTC. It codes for CASSWGRLAGAYGEQFF.